This TCR beta chain was retrieved from a study of blood T cell repertoires in COVID-19. Clones were read by immunoSEQ multiplex PCR, and TCRdb kept only the in-frame ones, dropping some. Of some 270,000 clones in the sample, just under 90% were seen once. V shed 4 bases and J 8 bases; nucleotides not matched to a gene: 5. The CDR3 has 14 amino acids. CDR1 and CDR2 from the germline V gene are SGHRS and YFSETQ. The receptor was isolated from a woman aged 60-75 years who had recovered from COVID-19. The V gene is TRBV5-1, the J gene TRBJ1-4, with 10 bases matching TRBD1. Sequencing was performed on PBMCs or T cells enriched from blood (not recorded which). In DNA form, the CDR3 reads TGCGCCAGCAGCCCGGGACAGGGGTGGGAAAAACTGTTTTTT. This translates into CASSPGQGWEKLFF.